This T cell receptor (beta chain) was identified in a study of CD8 T cells in ankylosing spondylitis. Libraries for TCR beta were made by quantitative 5'-RACE with molecular barcodes. TCRdb independently ran MiXCR on the 5' RACE reads; one entry per CDR3 protein. Found here are 670,000 or so distinct CDR3 sequences, 19% of them singletons; the top ten hold around 20%. Notes on this clonotype: Its target is unknown.

Per the germline V gene, CDR1 is SNHLY and CDR2 is FYNNEI. Trimming took off 11 bases at V and 4 bases at J, with 11 bases between the two ends. The length of the CDR3 is 11 residues. General study results and limits: There was a TCR beta motif, made of eight highly homologous variants, that appeared characteristic of ankylosing spondylitis blood. Disease-linked clones were found to be CD8+ and relatively rare in peripheral blood.

The sequence came from a male donor with ankylosing spondylitis. The chain couples TRBV2 to TRBJ1-1, with no clear D. The sequenced sample consisted of blood, either unsorted or a sorted T cell fraction (not recorded which). CDR3 sequence reads: CAGPWPTEAFF. CDR3 nucleotides: TGTGCCGGCCCTTGGCCCACTGAAGCTTTCTTT. Full variable domain (missing parts from reference TRBV2 and TRBJ1-1): EPEVTQTPSHQVTQMGQEVILRCVPISNHLYFYWYRQILGQKVEFLVSFYNNEISEKSEIFDDQFSVERPDGSNFTLKIRSTKLEDSAMYFCAGPWPTEAFFGQGTRLTVV.